The 5 T cell receptor beta chains below were found in one sample sequenced in a study of cytomegalovirus exposure and HLA in healthy donors. The PCR had 60 Vbeta and 13 Jbeta primers. Some clones are missing from TCRdb's copy, which holds only in-frame ones; the method was immunoSEQ multiplex PCR. The data contain about 130,000 clones, roughly 79% of them seen just once; the ten biggest clones take up around 1.5%. What was sequenced was PBMCs. The source of these receptors is a woman aged 18-29 years in good health and CMV-seronegative.

This chain connects TRBV11-2 to TRBJ1-3, with D uncertain. CDR1 and CDR2 from the germline V gene are SGHAT and FQNNGV. CDR3 length: 15 amino acids. Trimming took 0 bases from V and 2 from J, leaving 8 bases between them. The CDR3 here is CASSLEGRTGNTIYF. In DNA form, the CDR3 reads TGTGCCAGCAGCTTAGAAGGGAGGACTGGAAACACCATATATTTT.

The rearrangement links TRBV12-5 to TRBJ1-4; no clear D. Trimming removed 6 bases at V and 8 bases at J, with 13 bases between. Per germline, CDR1 LGHNT and CDR2 FRNRAP. This CDR3 is built from 13 residues. The DNA for the CDR3 is TGTGCTAGTGGCTCCGGAGTAACCGAAAAACTGTTTTTT. Protein sequence: CASGSGVTEKLFF.

This clone was detected a few times. The gene calls are TRBV6-5 and TRBJ1-1; 8 nucleotides align to TRBD1. V lost 7 bases to trimming and J lost 4 bases; unmatched junction nucleotides: 5. Germline V gene lookup returns CDR1 MNHEY and CDR2 SVGAGI. The length of the CDR3 is 13 residues. The CDR3 spells CASTRGQGTEAFF. CDR3 bases: TGTGCCAGCACCAGGGGGCAGGGCACTGAAGCTTTCTTT.

This sequence joins TRBV25-1 and TRBJ2-1, with D possibly TRBD2 on 5 matching bases. CDR3 length: 13 residues. The ends were cut back, 3 bases at V and 4 bases at J, with 7 bases in the middle. CDR1 MGHDK and CDR2 SYGVNS come from the germline V gene. The CDR3 reads CASSDWEYNEQFF. CDR3 nucleotide sequence: TGTGCCAGCAGTGACTGGGAGTACAATGAGCAGTTCTTC.

This clone was detected only once. J is TRBJ2-7 and V is TRBV25-1; tentative D call: TRBD1 (5 bases). The germline gives CDR1 MGHDK, CDR2 SYGVNS. This CDR3 has 15 amino acids. V lost 3 bases and J lost 0, with 12 bases in between. CDR3 nucleotides: TGTGCCAGCAGTGATTACAAGGGGCTCTCCTACGAGCAGTACTTC. It is translated as CASSDYKGLSYEQYF.